The present entry profiles one TCR beta chain with its context. As originally analysed: For nucleated cells, counts were estimated from reference gene primer amplification. Some clones are missing from TCRdb's copy, which holds only in-frame ones; the method was immunoSEQ multiplex PCR. The V and J calls and the clone size are those of that table, but D and trimming were determined from the DNA. The table lists 60,000 or so clones, more than 65% of them singletons. V shed 4 bases and J shed 0 bases, with 11 bases lying between them. The CDR3 extends over 14 amino acids. Germline values: CDR1 SGHRS, CDR2 YFSETQ. This record belongs to a study of blood T cell repertoires in COVID-19. Looking at the study overall: Material from acute and convalescent COVID-19 was sourced from the United States, Italy and Spain. PBMCs, B-cell-depleted T cells, or T cells were the source of the cDNA or gDNA that made up the material.

This chain connects TRBV5-1 to TRBJ2-7; D unresolved. The specimen sequenced was peripheral blood. The clonotype was recovered from a human donor in a cohort sampled during active COVID-19. CDR3 sequence: CASSPAQASYEQYF. The DNA of the CDR3 is TGCGCCAGCAGCCCCGCGCAAGCCTCCTACGAGCAGTACTTC.